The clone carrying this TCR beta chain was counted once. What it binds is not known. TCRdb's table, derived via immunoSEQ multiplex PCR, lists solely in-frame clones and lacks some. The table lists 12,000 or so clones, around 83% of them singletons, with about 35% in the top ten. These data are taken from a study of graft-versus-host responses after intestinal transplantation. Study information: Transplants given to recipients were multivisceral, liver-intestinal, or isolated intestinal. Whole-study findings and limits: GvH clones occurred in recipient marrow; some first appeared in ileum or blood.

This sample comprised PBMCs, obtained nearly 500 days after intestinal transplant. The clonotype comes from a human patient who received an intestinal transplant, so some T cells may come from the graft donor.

This chain's CDR3 is CARENRDSSYEQYF. In nucleotides, the CDR3 is TGTGCCAGAGAAAACCGGGACAGCTCCTACGAGCAGTACTTC. The chain couples TRBV19 to TRBJ2-7; 7 bases match TRBD1. The CDR3 covers 14 residues. The V gene end was trimmed by 9 bases and the J gene end by 0 bases; junction bases not matched to a gene: 8. Germline assignment: CDR1 LNHDA and CDR2 SQIVND (reference sequence).